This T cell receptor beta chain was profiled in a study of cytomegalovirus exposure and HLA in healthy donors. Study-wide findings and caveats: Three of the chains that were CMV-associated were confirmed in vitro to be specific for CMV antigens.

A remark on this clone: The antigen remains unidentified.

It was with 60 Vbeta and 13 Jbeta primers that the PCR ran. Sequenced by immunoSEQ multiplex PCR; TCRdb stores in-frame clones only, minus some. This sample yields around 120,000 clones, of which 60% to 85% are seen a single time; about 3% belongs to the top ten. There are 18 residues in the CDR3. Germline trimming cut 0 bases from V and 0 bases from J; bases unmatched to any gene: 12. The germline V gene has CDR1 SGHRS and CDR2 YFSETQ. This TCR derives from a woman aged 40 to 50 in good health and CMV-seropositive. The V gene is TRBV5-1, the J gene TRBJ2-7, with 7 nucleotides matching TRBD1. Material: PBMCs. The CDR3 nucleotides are TGCGCCAGCAGCTTGGGGGACGGGACAGCGTTCCGCTCCTACGAGCAGTACTTC. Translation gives CASSLGDGTAFRSYEQYF.